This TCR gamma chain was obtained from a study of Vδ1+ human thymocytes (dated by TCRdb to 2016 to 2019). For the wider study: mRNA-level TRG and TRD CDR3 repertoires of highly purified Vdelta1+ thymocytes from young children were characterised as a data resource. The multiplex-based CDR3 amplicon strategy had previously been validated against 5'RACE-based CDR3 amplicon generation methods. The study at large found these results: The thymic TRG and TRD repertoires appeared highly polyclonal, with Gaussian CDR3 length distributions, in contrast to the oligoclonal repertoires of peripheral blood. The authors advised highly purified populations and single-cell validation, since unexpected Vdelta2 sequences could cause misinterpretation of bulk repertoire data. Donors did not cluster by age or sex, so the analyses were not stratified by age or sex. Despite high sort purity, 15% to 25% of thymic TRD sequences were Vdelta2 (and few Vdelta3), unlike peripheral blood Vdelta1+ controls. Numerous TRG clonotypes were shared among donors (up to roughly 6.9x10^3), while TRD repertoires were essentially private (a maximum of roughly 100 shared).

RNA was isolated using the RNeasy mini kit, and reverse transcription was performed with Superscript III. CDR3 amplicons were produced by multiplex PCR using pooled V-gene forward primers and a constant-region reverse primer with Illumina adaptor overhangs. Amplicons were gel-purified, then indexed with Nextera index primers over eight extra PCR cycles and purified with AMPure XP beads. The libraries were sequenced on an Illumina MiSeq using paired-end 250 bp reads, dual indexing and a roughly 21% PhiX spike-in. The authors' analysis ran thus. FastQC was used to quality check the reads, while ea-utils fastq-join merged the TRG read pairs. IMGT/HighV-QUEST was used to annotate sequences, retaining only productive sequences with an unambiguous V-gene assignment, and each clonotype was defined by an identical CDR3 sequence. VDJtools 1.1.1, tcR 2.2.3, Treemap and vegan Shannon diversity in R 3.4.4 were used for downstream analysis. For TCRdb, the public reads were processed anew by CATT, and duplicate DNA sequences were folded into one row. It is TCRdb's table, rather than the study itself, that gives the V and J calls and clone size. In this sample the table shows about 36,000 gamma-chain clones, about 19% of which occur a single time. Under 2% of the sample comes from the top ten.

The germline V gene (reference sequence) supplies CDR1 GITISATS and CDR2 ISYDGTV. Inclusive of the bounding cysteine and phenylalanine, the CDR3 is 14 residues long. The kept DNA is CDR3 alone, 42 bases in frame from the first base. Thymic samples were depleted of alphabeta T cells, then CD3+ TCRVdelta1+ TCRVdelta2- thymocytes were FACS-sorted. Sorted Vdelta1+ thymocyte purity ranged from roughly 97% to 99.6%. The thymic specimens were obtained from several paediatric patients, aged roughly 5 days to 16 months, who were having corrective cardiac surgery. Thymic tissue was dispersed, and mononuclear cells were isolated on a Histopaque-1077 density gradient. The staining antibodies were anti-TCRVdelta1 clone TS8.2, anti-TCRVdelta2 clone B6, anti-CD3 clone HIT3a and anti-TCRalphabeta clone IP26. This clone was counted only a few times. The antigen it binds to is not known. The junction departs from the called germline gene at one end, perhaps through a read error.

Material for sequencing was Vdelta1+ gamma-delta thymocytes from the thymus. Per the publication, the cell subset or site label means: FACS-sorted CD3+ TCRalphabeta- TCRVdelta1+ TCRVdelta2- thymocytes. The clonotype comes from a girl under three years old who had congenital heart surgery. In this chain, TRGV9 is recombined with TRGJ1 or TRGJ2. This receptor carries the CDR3 CALWEGYIYYKKLF. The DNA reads TGTGCCCTGTGGGAGGGCTACATTTATTATAAGAAACTCTTT.